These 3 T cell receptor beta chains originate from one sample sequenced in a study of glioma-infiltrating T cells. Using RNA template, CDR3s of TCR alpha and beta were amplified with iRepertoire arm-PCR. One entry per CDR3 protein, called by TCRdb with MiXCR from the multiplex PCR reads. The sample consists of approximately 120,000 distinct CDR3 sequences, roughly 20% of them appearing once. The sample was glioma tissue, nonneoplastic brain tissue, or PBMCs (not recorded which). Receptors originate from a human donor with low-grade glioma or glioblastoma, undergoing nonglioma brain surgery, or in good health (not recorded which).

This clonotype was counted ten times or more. CDR3 sequence: CAISPTTVGLAKNEQFF. In nucleotides, the CDR3 is TGTGCCATCAGTCCCACCACCGTCGGACTAGCGAAGAATGAGCAGTTCTTC. The chain uses TRBV10-3 and TRBJ2-1; 9 nucleotides align to TRBD2. V trimming: 5 bases; J trimming: 7 bases; junction bases outside the gene matches: 15. Germline loops: CDR1 ENHRY, CDR2 SYGVKD. This CDR3 has 17 residues.

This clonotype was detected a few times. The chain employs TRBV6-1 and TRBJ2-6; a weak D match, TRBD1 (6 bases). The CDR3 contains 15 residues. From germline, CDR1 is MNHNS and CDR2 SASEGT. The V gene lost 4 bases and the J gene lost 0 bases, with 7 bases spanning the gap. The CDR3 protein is CASSADSSGANVLTF. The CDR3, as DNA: TGTGCCAGCAGTGCGGACAGCTCTGGGGCCAACGTCCTGACTTTC.

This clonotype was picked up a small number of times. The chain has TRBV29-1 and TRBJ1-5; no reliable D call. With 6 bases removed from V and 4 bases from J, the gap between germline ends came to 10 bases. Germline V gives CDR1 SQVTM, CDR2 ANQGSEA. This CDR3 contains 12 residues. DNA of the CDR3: TGCAGCGTATCTGACCCTAATCAGCCCCAGCATTTT. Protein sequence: CSVSDPNQPQHF.